The 2 T cell receptor beta chains below were found in one sample sequenced in a study of yellow fever vaccine responses in identical twins. TCRdb recomputed calls from the RT-PCR reads with MiXCR, one row per CDR3 protein. The sample contains about 19,000 distinct CDR3 sequences, about two thirds of which appear only once. The specimen was T cells from blood (PBMCs), unsorted or a sorted subset (not recorded which), collected before or after yellow fever vaccination (not recorded which). The receptor set was obtained from a woman between 18 and 30 years old who received the yellow fever vaccine.

The rearrangement joins TRBV12-3 or TRBV12-4 to TRBJ2-1, with 8 nucleotides matching TRBD2. This CDR3 contains 15 residues. Losses at the gene ends were 11 bases for V and 2 bases for J; bases not matched to a gene: 11. This CDR3 reads CASGGGLRPYNEQFF. For the CDR3, the DNA is TGTGCCTCCGGGGGGGGCCTGCGCCCCTACAATGAGCAGTTCTTC.

This clonotype was seen a handful of times. J is TRBJ2-7 and V is TRBV10-1; perhaps D is TRBD1 or TRBD2 (5 bases each). CDR1 is WNHNN and CDR2 is SYGVQD in the germline V gene (reference sequence). The CDR3 extends over 13 amino acids. The ends were cut back, 8 bases at V and 2 bases at J, with 13 bases in the middle. The CDR3 spells CASERGGTYEQYF. The DNA of the CDR3 is TGCGCCAGCGAGAGGGGCGGTACCTACGAGCAGTACTTC.